This entry concerns a single T cell receptor (beta chain). The antigen is undetermined. Excluded were patients having autoimmune disease history or systemic immunosuppression. Method: immunoSEQ multiplex PCR; TCRdb's copy keeps in-frame clones and lacks some. Altogether some 70,000 clones are present, about 83% being singletons, with the ten largest covering approximately 0.68%. The sample comes from a study of OX40 agonist ivuxolimab in advanced cancers. The germline CDR1 and CDR2 sequences are SGHVS and FNYEAQ. This CDR3 is 13 amino acids long. J lost 8 bases, V lost 5 bases, and 5 bases had no gene match. Study-wide results and limits: On average, a greater number of expanded clones characterised CD8+ T cells relative to CD4+.

Sequencing was performed on CD4+ or CD8+ T cells sorted from blood, taken in a trial of the OX40 agonist ivuxolimab. The TCR originated in an adult with an advanced solid tumor such as melanoma, head and neck, liver or kidney cancer. The chain employs TRBV7-6 and TRBJ1-2; TRBD1 agrees at 10 bases. The CDR3 region is CASSPGQGGGYTF. The CDR3 DNA follows: TGTGCCAGCAGCCCCGGACAGGGGGGGGGCTACACCTTC.